This TCR beta chain originates from a study of T cells of healthy individuals. Trimming cost V 2 bases and J 2 bases, with 12 bases left between them. Germline assignment: CDR1 MDHEN and CDR2 SYDVKM. This CDR3 contains 15 residues. This clonotype has just a few counts. TCRdb reprocessed the 5' RACE reads with MiXCR, giving one entry per CDR3 protein. The data hold more than 85,000 distinct CDR3 sequences, with 17% observed a single time. This receptor was taken from a human donor in good health. The chain joins TRBV28 to TRBJ1-2; D is undetermined. The CDR3 bases are TGTGCCAGCAGTTTAAGTGTCGGGCAGAACTATGGCTACACCTTC. Translating gives CASSLSVGQNYGYTF.